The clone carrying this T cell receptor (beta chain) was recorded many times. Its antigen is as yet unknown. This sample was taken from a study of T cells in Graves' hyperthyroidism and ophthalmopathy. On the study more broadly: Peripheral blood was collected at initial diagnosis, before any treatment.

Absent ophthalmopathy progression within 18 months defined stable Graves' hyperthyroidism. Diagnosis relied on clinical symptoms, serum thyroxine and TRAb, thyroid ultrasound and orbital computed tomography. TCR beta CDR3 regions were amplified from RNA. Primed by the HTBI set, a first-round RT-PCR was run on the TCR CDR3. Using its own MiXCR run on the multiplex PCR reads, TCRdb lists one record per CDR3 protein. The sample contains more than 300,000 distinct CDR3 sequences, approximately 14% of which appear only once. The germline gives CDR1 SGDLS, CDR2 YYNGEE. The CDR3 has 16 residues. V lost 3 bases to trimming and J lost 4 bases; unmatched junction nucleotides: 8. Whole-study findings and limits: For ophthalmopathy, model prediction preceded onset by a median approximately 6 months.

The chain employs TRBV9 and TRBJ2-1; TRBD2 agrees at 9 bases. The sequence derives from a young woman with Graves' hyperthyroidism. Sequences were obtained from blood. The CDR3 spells CASSAGGLATYNEQFF. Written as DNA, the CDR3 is TGTGCCAGCAGCGCGGGGGGACTAGCCACATACAATGAGCAGTTCTTC.